Below are 25 T cell receptor beta chains sequenced from a single sample in a study of Ad26.COV2.S vaccination and SARS-CoV-2 variants (dated by TCRdb to the early 2020s). The label giving this sample's treatment or condition can be read as: around 19 received Ad26.COV2.S at low or high dose, single or two shots; roughly five received placebo; per-sample allocation not given. Repertoires of vaccine and placebo recipients were sequenced from samples collected on day 63 after the first injection. The library was obtained by the immunoSEQ multiplex PCR assay. TCRdb mirrors the immuneACCESS table, restricted to in-frame sequences. Some clones are absent from its copies; in checked studies, under half trace to an unresolved V gene, and the reason for the others is unknown. The sample table shows approximately 420,000 clones, and approximately 90% are seen once. The ten largest clones capture about 3.6% of the sample.

The source was peripheral blood, collected in a trial of Ad26.COV2.S vaccine versus placebo. These receptors were collected from a person aged 18-65 years who received the Ad26.COV2.S COVID-19 vaccine or a placebo.

The rearrangement joins TRBV12-3 or TRBV12-4 to TRBJ2-7, with D hard to call. The CDR3 has 12 amino acids. Between the trimmed V and J ends, which lost 2 bases and 6 bases, there was a span of 8 bases. CDR3 loop: CASSLWGSEQYF. The DNA of the CDR3 is TGTGCCAGCAGTTTATGGGGTTCCGAGCAGTACTTC.

This clone has only one observation. This rearrangement joins TRBV7-2 to TRBJ2-7, with 10 nucleotides matching TRBD2. From germline, CDR1 is SGHTA and CDR2 FQGNSA. CDR3 size: 14 residues. Germline trimming cut 7 bases from V and 4 bases from J; bases unmatched to any gene: 7. As DNA, the CDR3 is TGTGCCAGCATGAGGACTAGCGGTCCTTACGAGCAGTACTTC. Amino acid sequence: CASMRTSGPYEQYF.

V gene TRBV4-2 combines with J gene TRBJ2-1; 10 nucleotides match TRBD2. After removal of 3 bases from V and 7 bases from J, the junction contained 12 bases not matched to a gene. Per germline, CDR1 LGHNA and CDR2 YNFKEQ. The CDR3 totals 17 residues. CDR3 nucleotides: TGTGCCAGCAGCCAGCTAGCGGGGGAGGCCTCCCTAAATGAGCAGTTCTTC. Amino acid sequence: CASSQLAGEASLNEQFF.

The chain combines TRBV2 with TRBJ2-3; D is undetermined. CDR1 is SNHLY and CDR2 is FYNNEI in the germline V gene. The CDR3 contains 14 residues. V was clipped by 6 bases and J by 1 base, with 11 bases between them. CDR3 DNA sequence: TGTGCCAGCAGAACCGACACCGGCACAGATACGCAGTATTTT. It is translated as CASRTDTGTDTQYF.

The chain employs TRBV27 and TRBJ2-7, with 11 bases identical to TRBD1. The J segment lost 9 bases and the V segment lost 6 bases, leaving 25 bases of the junction unmatched. Germline-derived CDR1 and CDR2 are MNHEY and SMNVEV (reference sequence). The CDR3 is 19 residues long. For the CDR3, the DNA is TGTGCCAGCAGCCCGGACAGGGGGCGCTTCTCGTCGGGTTTAGGGGGGCAGTACTTC. Translated: CASSPDRGRFSSGLGGQYF.

The chain has TRBV2 and TRBJ2-4; D perhaps matches TRBD2 (6 bases). This CDR3 has 17 residues. V was pared by 0 bases and J by 3 bases, with 15 bases between. Germline CDR1 SNHLY, CDR2 FYNNEI. This chain's CDR3 is CASSEAVGGRGKNIQYF. The CDR3 coding sequence is TGTGCCAGCAGTGAAGCGGTCGGGGGAAGGGGCAAAAACATTCAGTACTTC.

Remarks on this clone: Other DNA sequences in the same sample also yield this CDR3. In DNA, the CDR3 is TGTGCCAGCAGTTACTCACTGGCAACTAATGAAAAACTGTTTTTT. It is translated as CASSYSLATNEKLFF. The rearrangement uses TRBV6-5 and TRBJ1-4; D unresolved. CDR3 size: 15 residues. V gave up 0 bases and J gave up 0 bases, with 5 bases separating them. CDR1 is MNHEY, CDR2 SVGAGI, per germline.

This clone was observed a single time. The chain joins TRBV19 to TRBJ1-5; no reliable D call. Germline loops: CDR1 LNHDA, CDR2 SQIVND (reference sequence). V lost 3 bases and J 9 bases, leaving 15 bases between the germline ends. The CDR3 extends over 14 amino acids. The CDR3 loop reads CASSIPPGSPPQHF. The CDR3 bases are TGTGCCAGTAGTATCCCCCCGGGCTCACCGCCCCAGCATTTT.

V is TRBV3-1 (or the pseudogene TRBV3-2) and J is TRBJ2-7, with 9 nucleotides matching TRBD1. Trimming removed 4 bases from V and 5 bases from J; junction bases left unmatched: 3. Germline lookup yields CDR1 LGHDT and CDR2 YNNKEL (reference sequence). The CDR3 runs 13 residues. CDR3 residues: CASSRDRDHEQYF. The CDR3 DNA sequence: TGTGCCAGCAGCCGGGACAGGGACCACGAGCAGTACTTC.

The chain is built from TRBV5-6 and TRBJ1-2; 7 bases line up with TRBD1. Trimming removed 1 base from V and 4 bases from J; junction bases left unmatched: 1. This CDR3 comprises 13 residues. Germline V gene data show CDR1 as SGHDT and CDR2 as YYEEEE. Here the CDR3 DNA reads TGTGCCAGCAGCTTGCCAGGGGGCTATGGCTACACCTTC. It yields the protein CASSLPGGYGYTF.

The chain uses TRBV4-3 and TRBJ2-2; no definite D call. Deletions cut 0 bases from V and 5 bases from J, with 4 bases between. This CDR3 has 13 amino acids. Germline CDR1 is LGHNA and CDR2 is YSLEER. For the CDR3, the DNA is TGCGCCAGCAGCCAAGAAAGAACCGGGGAGCTGTTTTTT. Protein: CASSQERTGELFF.

J is TRBJ1-1 and V is TRBV6-5; D ambiguous. Between the trimmed V and J ends, which lost 2 bases and 0 bases, there was a span of 10 bases. The CDR3 sequence is 15 residues long. Germline V gives CDR1 MNHEY, CDR2 SVGAGI. CDR3 nucleotide sequence: TGTGCCAGCAGTTACCTCCCGAGCATGAACACTGAAGCTTTCTTT. Residues: CASSYLPSMNTEAFF.

V and J are TRBV6-6 and TRBJ1-4; 10 bases are shared with TRBD1. CDR1 MNHNY and CDR2 SVGAGI come from the germline V gene (reference sequence). This CDR3 is built from 12 residues. Trimming took 4 bases from V and 15 from J; bases not matched to a gene: 5. This chain's CDR3 is CASSSGQGLVFF. CDR3 DNA: TGTGCCAGCAGTTCGGGACAGGGGTTAGTGTTTTTT.

The CDR3 here is CASRKRGHTDTQYF. For the CDR3, the DNA is TGCGCCAGCAGGAAGCGGGGGCACACAGATACGCAGTATTTT. The chain combines TRBV4-1 with TRBJ2-3; 8 bases match TRBD2. The CDR3 has 14 amino acids. J was trimmed by 2 bases and V by 6 bases; bases with no gene match: 4. Germline loops: CDR1 MGHRA, CDR2 YSYEKL.

The chain combines TRBV6-5 with TRBJ1-5; tentative D call: TRBD1 (6 bases). The CDR3 is 14 amino acids. V was cut by 1 base and J by 7 bases, with 11 bases left in between. Germline V gene sequence: CDR1 MNHEY, CDR2 SVGAGI. DNA for the CDR3: TGTGCCAGCAGTTACTACAGGGTGGGCCAGCCCCAGCATTTT. Its protein is CASSYYRVGQPQHF.

The rearrangement links TRBV7-9 to TRBJ2-7; D might be TRBD2 (6 bases). This CDR3 is 13 amino acids long. Germline CDR1 and CDR2: SEHNR and FQNEAQ (reference sequence). The V and J ends lost 8 bases and 4 bases respectively, with 15 bases between them. The CDR3 here is CASSPPGSYEQYF. CDR3 bases: TGTGCCAGCTCTCCCCCCGGGAGTTACGAGCAGTACTTC.

The chain combines TRBV2 with TRBJ1-1; a weak D match, TRBD1 (5 bases). This CDR3 spans 14 amino acids. The germline CDR1 and CDR2 sequences are SNHLY and FYNNEI. Trimming removed 6 bases from V and 0 bases from J, with 11 bases in between. CDR3 coding DNA: TGTGCCAGCAGCCAAGGGACGCTGAACACTGAAGCTTTCTTT. Translated: CASSQGTLNTEAFF. Full variable domain (outside the CDR3, taken from reference TRBV2 and TRBJ1-1): EPEVTQTPSHQVTQMGQEVILRCVPISNHLYFYWYRQILGQKVEFLVSFYNNEISEKSEIFDDQFSVERPDGSNFTLKIRSTKLEDSAMYFCASSQGTLNTEAFFGQGTRLTVV.

The chain recombines TRBV7-7 with TRBJ2-1; TRBD1 is a possible D gene (6 bases). The germline CDR1 and CDR2 sequences are SSHAT and FNYEAQ (reference sequence). V was cut by 5 bases and J by 1 base, with 18 bases left in between. The CDR3 extends over 17 amino acids. DNA of the CDR3: TGTGCCAGCAGCCGTACTACTGGGGACACTTCCTACAATGAGCAGTTCTTC. Encoded protein: CASSRTTGDTSYNEQFF.

The chain carries TRBV7-9 and TRBJ1-2; D not resolved. Germline V gene sequence: CDR1 SEHNR, CDR2 FQNEAQ (reference sequence). CDR3 length equals 18 residues. Trimming took off 1 base at V and 0 bases at J, with 18 bases between the two ends. This CDR3 is CASSLGGWSAPANYGYTF. The CDR3 nucleotides are TGTGCCAGCAGCTTAGGTGGGTGGTCGGCCCCTGCTAACTATGGCTACACCTTC.

V is TRBV30 and J is TRBJ2-2, with a tentative D call TRBD2 (6 bases). CDR1 is GTSNPN, CDR2 SVGIG, per germline (reference sequence). Trimming left V 0 bases short and J 5 bases short, with 13 bases between. The length of the CDR3 is 15 residues. CDR3 sequence reads: CAWSVLEGPTGELFF. The CDR3 DNA is TGTGCCTGGAGTGTATTGGAGGGGCCTACCGGGGAGCTGTTTTTT.

V and J are TRBV6-5 and TRBJ1-2, with TRBD1 as a possible D gene (5 bases). This CDR3 spans 13 amino acids. The germline gives CDR1 MNHEY, CDR2 SVGAGI. The V and J ends lost 5 bases and 0 bases respectively, with 7 bases between them. CDR3 in DNA: TGTGCCAGCAGTAAGACAGCTAACTATGGCTACACCTTC. Translating gives CASSKTANYGYTF.

The chain is built from TRBV3-1 (or the pseudogene TRBV3-2) and TRBJ2-3; 7 bases are shared with TRBD1. The CDR3 runs to 15 residues. After removal of 2 bases from V and 2 bases from J, the junction contained 4 bases not matched to a gene. CDR1 and CDR2 (germline): LGHDT, YNNKEL (reference sequence). CDR3 DNA sequence: TGTGCCAGCAGCCAAACAGGGACAGACACAGATACGCAGTATTTT. The encoded protein is CASSQTGTDTDTQYF.

The chain carries TRBV5-5 and TRBJ1-2; possible D gene TRBD1, 6 bases. This CDR3 has 16 residues. Germline CDR1 reads SGHKS; CDR2 reads YYEKEE (reference sequence). V lost 0 bases and J lost 3, with 15 bases in between. CDR3 DNA: TGTGCCAGCAGCTTGGCCTATCCAGGGGAGGACTATGGCTACACCTTC. Amino acid sequence: CASSLAYPGEDYGYTF.

The V and J genes are TRBV5-6 and TRBJ1-1; no reliable D call. The CDR3 extends over 14 amino acids. Trimming stripped 0 bases from V and 1 base from J, with 7 bases between. Germline CDR1 and CDR2: SGHDT and YYEEEE. The chain's CDR3 is CASSLGVRNTEAFF. The CDR3 DNA follows: TGTGCCAGCAGCTTGGGAGTCAGGAACACTGAAGCTTTCTTT.

In regard to this clone: This CDR3 is also generated by other DNA sequences in the sample. The rearrangement joins TRBV6-5 to TRBJ1-5; D is uncertain. Germline V CDR1 and CDR2: MNHEY, SVGAGI. V lost 0 bases and J 4 bases, leaving 7 bases between the germline ends. This CDR3 is built from 14 residues. The CDR3 loop reads CASSYSPGNQPQHF. The CDR3 DNA reads TGTGCCAGCAGTTACTCTCCGGGGAATCAGCCCCAGCATTTT.